This T cell receptor beta chain was recovered during a study of blood T cells in healthy people across ages. Study-wide results and limits: It was found that TCR beta diversity correlated strongly with the percentage of naive T cells. In long-lived donors, naive CD4+ cell counts and diversity exceeded those of aged donors. Age brought a roughly linear fall in TCR beta diversity measured per million T cells.

A word on this clonotype: Its cognate antigen is unknown.

Per sample, extraction of total RNA gave at least 5.5 micrograms in every case. CDR1 LNHNV and CDR2 YYDKDF come from the germline V gene (reference sequence). The CDR3 is 14 amino acids. The V end was cut by 4 bases, the J end by 0 bases, with 8 bases between. Primers used in a second PCR of roughly 6 to 11 cycles were a sample-barcoded 5' primer and a J-beta primer mix. TCRdb used MiXCR to reprocess the 5' RACE reads, holding one entry per CDR3 protein. This sample has hundreds of thousands of distinct CDR3 sequences, with around 27% found just once. Sequenced input: blood. The rearrangement links TRBV15 to TRBJ2-3; the D is unclear. The clonotype comes from a woman in her seventies in good health. The CDR3 loop reads CATSIFPSTDTQYF. In DNA form, the CDR3 reads TGTGCCACCAGCATTTTTCCTAGCACAGATACGCAGTATTTT. Looking up the rest from reference TRBV15 and TRBJ2-3 gives the full variable domain: DAMVIQNPRYQVTQFGKPVTLSCSQTLNHNVMYWYQQKSSQAPKLLFHYYDKDFNNEADTPDNFQSRRPNTSFCFLDIRSPGLGDTAMYLCATSIFPSTDTQYFGPGTRLTVL.